These 22 T cell receptor beta chains were sequenced from one sample in a study of CD8 T cells in ankylosing spondylitis. TCRdb passed the 5' RACE reads through MiXCR, listing each CDR3 protein once. The sample consists of 230,000 or so distinct CDR3 sequences, over 15% of them appearing once. The sequencing sample was made of blood, either unsorted or a sorted T cell fraction (not recorded which). Receptors were obtained from a male donor with ankylosing spondylitis or in good health (not recorded which).

As regards this clonotype: At one boundary the junction diverges from the germline segment, which might be a read error. This chain uses TRBV6-6 with TRBJ2-1, with unresolved D. The CDR3 has 14 amino acids. From germline, CDR1 is MNHNY and CDR2 SVGAGI (reference sequence). The CDR3 DNA reads TGTGCCAGCAGATACTCCGGGTCCTACAATGAGCAGTTCTTC. Translating gives CASRYSGSYNEQFF.

The chain has TRBV4-3 and TRBJ1-6; D unclear. This CDR3 spans 14 amino acids. Trimming stripped 1 base from V and 5 bases from J, with 6 bases between. Germline-derived CDR1 and CDR2 are LGHNA and YSLEER. The CDR3 DNA reads as TGCGCCAGCAGCCAAGCACAACATAATTCACCCCTCCACTTT. This gives the protein CASSQAQHNSPLHF.

This clonotype showed up just once. Here the CDR3 DNA reads TGTGCCAGCAGTGAAGCGGGGGGGACAGGGAAAGTAGAGCAGTACTTC. As protein: CASSEAGGTGKVEQYF. The gene calls are TRBV2 and TRBJ2-7, with 9 bases lining up with TRBD1. V was clipped by 0 bases and J by 7 bases; unmatched bases: 10. CDR3 length: 16 amino acids. Germline V CDR1 and CDR2: SNHLY, FYNNEI.

This clonotype was recorded many times. CDR3 bases: TGTGCCAGCAGTCCCAGGGACTGGAGCTCCTACAATGAGCAGTTCTTC. Its translation is CASSPRDWSSYNEQFF. The chain is built from TRBV12-3 or TRBV12-4 and TRBJ2-1; TRBD2 is a possible D gene (6 bases). Trimming took 5 bases from V and 0 from J, leaving 14 bases between them. This CDR3 has 16 amino acids.

This clonotype was counted only a few times. V gene TRBV6-1 combines with J gene TRBJ2-7; D call uncertain. CDR1 and CDR2 from the germline V gene are MNHNS and SASEGT. V lost 5 bases, J lost 0 bases, and 11 bases lay in between. The CDR3 has 14 residues. For the CDR3, the DNA is TGTGCCAGCAGTCCGGATTCGGACTCCTACGAGCAGTACTTC. As protein: CASSPDSDSYEQYF.

In this sample, this clonotype turned up a few times. CDR3 DNA: TGCAGTGCTGGACCAGATCAGCCCCAGCATTTT. It is translated as CSAGPDQPQHF. The rearrangement uses TRBV20-1 and TRBJ1-5; D not resolved. Trimming removed 5 bases at V and 5 bases at J, with 7 bases between. CDR3 length: 11 residues. Germline loops: CDR1 DFQATT, CDR2 SNEGSKA (reference sequence).

Only a few counts were recorded for this clonotype. The chain recombines TRBV7-8 with TRBJ2-7, with 7 bases matching TRBD2. With V trimmed by 5 bases and J by 6 bases, 13 bases remained unmatched. This CDR3 has 15 residues. Germline CDR1 reads SGHVS; CDR2 reads FQNEAQ. The CDR3 is CASSLDAGAWGEQYF. The CDR3 nucleotides read TGTGCCAGCAGCCTAGATGCGGGAGCTTGGGGCGAGCAGTACTTC.

The chain uses TRBV28 and TRBJ1-1; 7 bases agree with TRBD1. The germline V gene has CDR1 MDHEN and CDR2 SYDVKM. Trimming took 6 bases from V and 5 from J; bases not matched to a gene: 12. This CDR3 has 15 residues. DNA for the CDR3: TGTGCCAGCAGCCTCAGGGGGGGCGGCGGGACTGAAGCTTTCTTT. Translation: CASSLRGGGGTEAFF.

The rearrangement joins TRBV21-1 to TRBJ2-5; TRBD1, the table's D call, lacks a check against the DNA. TRBV21-1 is recorded as a pseudogene. The CDR3 totals 15 residues. CDR3: CASSPSGTGVETQYF. In nucleotides, the CDR3 is TGTGCCAGCTCCCCGAGTGGGACAGGGGTGGAGACCCAGTACTTC.

This clonotype was seen more than once but under ten times. This sequence joins TRBV4-1 and TRBJ1-6; a possible D gene is TRBD1 (6 bases). Per the germline V gene, CDR1 is MGHRA and CDR2 is YSYEKL. V lost 1 base and J 9 bases, leaving 13 bases between the germline ends. The CDR3 runs 15 residues. CDR3 loop: CASSQVRGELSPLHF. CDR3 in DNA: TGCGCCAGCAGCCAAGTCAGGGGAGAACTTTCACCCCTCCACTTT.

This clonotype was picked up a small number of times. The gene calls are TRBV4-1 and TRBJ2-1, with 7 positions matching TRBD2. Germline V CDR1 and CDR2: MGHRA, YSYEKL. J lost 8 bases, V lost 1 base, and 11 bases had no gene match. CDR3 size: 16 residues. The CDR3 sequence is CASSQASSGLSYEQFF. The DNA of the CDR3 is TGCGCCAGCAGCCAAGCTTCTAGCGGCCTTAGCTATGAGCAGTTCTTC.

The V call is TRBV5-1, the J call TRBJ2-1, with TRBD2 identical over 9 bases. Per the germline V gene, CDR1 is SGHRS and CDR2 is YFSETQ. The CDR3 runs 17 residues. V lost 4 bases and J lost 1; bases outside the gene matches: 9. The CDR3 here is CASSTSLAGRSYNEQFF. CDR3 in DNA: TGCGCCAGCAGCACGAGCCTAGCGGGAAGGTCCTACAATGAGCAGTTCTTC.

A note on this clonotype: Relative to the germline gene, one junction end is altered; a read error may explain this. The chain couples TRBV4-1 to TRBJ2-1; 14 bases fit TRBD2. Germline lookup yields CDR1 MGHRA and CDR2 YSYEKL. This CDR3 region has 17 residues. CDR3 residues: CASRQEPGLAGESEQFF. The DNA for the CDR3 is TGCGCCAGCAGACAAGAACCGGGACTAGCGGGAGAATCGGAGCAGTTCTTC.

Turning to this clonotype: Germline is not matched at one junction end, which may reflect a read error. The gene calls are TRBV4-1 and TRBJ2-7, with D possibly TRBD2 on 7 matching bases. The germline V gene has CDR1 MGHRA and CDR2 YSYEKL. CDR3 size: 14 residues. The CDR3 protein is CASSLRGGGYEQSF. The DNA of the CDR3 is TGCGCCAGCAGCCTCCGGGGCGGGGGCTACGAGCAGTCCTTC.

V is TRBV11-2 and J is TRBJ2-5; TRBD1 matches at 10 bases. V trimming: 3 bases; J trimming: 2 bases; junction bases outside the gene matches: 6. The length of the CDR3 is 16 residues. Germline lookup yields CDR1 SGHAT and CDR2 FQNNGV. CDR3: CASSLGQGIFQETQYF. In nucleotides, the CDR3 is TGTGCCAGCAGCTTGGGACAGGGGATATTTCAAGAGACCCAGTACTTC.

The V gene is TRBV21-1, the J gene TRBJ2-3; no check of the table's D call, TRBD1, against the DNA was made. TRBV21-1 is listed as a pseudogene. The CDR3 consists of 14 residues. The DNA of the CDR3 is TGTGCCAGCAGAGACAGCAGTCTCACAGATACGCAGTATTTT. It yields the protein CASRDSSLTDTQYF.

The chain combines TRBV4-1 with TRBJ2-1; D might be TRBD2 (6 bases). The CDR3 totals 18 residues. The germline V gene encodes CDR1 MGHRA and CDR2 YSYEKL. Trimming removed 0 bases from V and 3 bases from J, with 18 bases in between. The CDR3 loop reads CASSQDGGMDWNYNEQFF. CDR3 bases: TGCGCCAGCAGCCAAGATGGCGGGATGGACTGGAACTACAATGAGCAGTTCTTC.

The V call is TRBV9, the J call TRBJ2-7; 10 bases line up with TRBD2. In germline, CDR1 is SGDLS, CDR2 YYNGEE. V shed 0 bases and J 5 bases; nucleotides not matched to a gene: 2. The CDR3 runs to 14 residues. CDR3 bases: TGTGCCAGCAGCGTAGTAGCGGGAGGTGACGAGCAGTACTTC. Its protein product is CASSVVAGGDEQYF.

V gene TRBV4-1 combines with J gene TRBJ2-2; 7 bases align to TRBD2. The CDR3 loop spans 14 amino acids. Germline CDR1 and CDR2: MGHRA and YSYEKL. V shed 4 bases, J shed 6 bases, and the junction held 5 bases outside the gene matches. In DNA, the CDR3 is TGCGCCAGCAGCCCCGTGGGAGGGCCCGGGGAGCTGTTTTTT. It is translated as CASSPVGGPGELFF.

This clonotype has a handful of counts. This chain joins TRBV6-5 and TRBJ2-1, with D tentatively TRBD2 (6 bases). Trimming took off 0 bases at V and 3 bases at J, with 12 bases between the two ends. Germline V gene data show CDR1 as MNHEY and CDR2 as SVGAGI. The CDR3 contains 16 residues. Here the CDR3 DNA reads TGTGCCAGCAGTTACTCCGGGACTCCTCTCTACAATGAGCAGTTCTTC. It translates to CASSYSGTPLYNEQFF.

The rearrangement joins TRBV7-2 to TRBJ2-1; D is unresolved. Looked up from germline, CDR1 is SGHTA and CDR2 is FQGNSA. The CDR3 has 17 amino acids. Between the trimmed V and J ends, which lost 5 bases and 5 bases, there was a span of 22 bases. In DNA, the CDR3 is TGTGCCAGCAGCGCCGGGTATGGGAACGACCCGGACAATGAGCAGTTCTTC. It encodes CASSAGYGNDPDNEQFF.

This clonotype was seen a few times. The gene calls are TRBV27 and TRBJ2-7; D is ambiguous. Germline lookup yields CDR1 MNHEY and CDR2 SMNVEV (reference sequence). The CDR3 consists of 13 residues. Trimming took off 0 bases at V and 5 bases at J, with 8 bases between the two ends. CDR3: CASSLSPSDEQYF. The CDR3 nucleotides are TGTGCCAGCAGTTTATCCCCTAGTGACGAGCAGTACTTC.